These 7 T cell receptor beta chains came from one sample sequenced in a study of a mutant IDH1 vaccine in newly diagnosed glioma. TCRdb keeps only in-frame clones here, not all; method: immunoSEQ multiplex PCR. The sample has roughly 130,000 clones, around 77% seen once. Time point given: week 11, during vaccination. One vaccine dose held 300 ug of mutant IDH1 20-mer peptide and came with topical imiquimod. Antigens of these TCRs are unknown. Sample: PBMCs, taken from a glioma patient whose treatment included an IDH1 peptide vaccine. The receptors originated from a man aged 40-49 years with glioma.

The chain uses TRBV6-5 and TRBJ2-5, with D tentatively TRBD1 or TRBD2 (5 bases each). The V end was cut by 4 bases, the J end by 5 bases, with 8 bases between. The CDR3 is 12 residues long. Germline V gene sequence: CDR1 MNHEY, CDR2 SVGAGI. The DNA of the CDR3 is TGTGCCAGCAGTTTGGGGGACGAGACCCAGTACTTC. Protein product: CASSLGDETQYF.

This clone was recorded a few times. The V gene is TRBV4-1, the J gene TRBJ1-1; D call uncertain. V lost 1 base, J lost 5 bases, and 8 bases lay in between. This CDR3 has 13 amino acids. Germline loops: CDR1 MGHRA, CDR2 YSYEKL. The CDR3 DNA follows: TGCGCCAGCAGCCAAGCAAGGAGGACTGAAGCTTTCTTT. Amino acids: CASSQARRTEAFF.

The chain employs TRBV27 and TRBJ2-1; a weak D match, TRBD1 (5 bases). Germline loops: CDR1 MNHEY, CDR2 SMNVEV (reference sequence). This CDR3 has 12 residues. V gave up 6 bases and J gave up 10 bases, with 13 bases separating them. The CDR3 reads CASSTRTLEQFF. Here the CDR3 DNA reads TGTGCCAGCAGCACCCGGACACTAGAGCAGTTCTTC.

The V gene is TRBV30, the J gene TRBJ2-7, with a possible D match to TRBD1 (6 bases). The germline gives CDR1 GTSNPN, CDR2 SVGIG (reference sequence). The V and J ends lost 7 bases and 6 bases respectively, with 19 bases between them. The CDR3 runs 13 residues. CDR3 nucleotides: TGTGCCTCCTCCGTTTTTACAGGGAGCGAGCAGTACTTC. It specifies CASSVFTGSEQYF.

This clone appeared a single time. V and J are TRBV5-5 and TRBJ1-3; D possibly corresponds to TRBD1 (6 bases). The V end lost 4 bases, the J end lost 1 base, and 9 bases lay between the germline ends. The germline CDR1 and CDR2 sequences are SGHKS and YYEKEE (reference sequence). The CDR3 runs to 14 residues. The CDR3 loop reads CASSNGQSGNTIYF. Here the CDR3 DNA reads TGTGCCAGCAGCAACGGACAGTCTGGAAACACCATATATTTT.

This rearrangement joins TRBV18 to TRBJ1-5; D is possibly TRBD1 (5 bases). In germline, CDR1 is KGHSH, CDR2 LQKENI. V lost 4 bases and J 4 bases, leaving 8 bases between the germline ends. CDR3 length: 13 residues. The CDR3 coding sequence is TGTGCCAGCTCACTTACAGGTAATCAGCCCCAGCATTTT. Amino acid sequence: CASSLTGNQPQHF.

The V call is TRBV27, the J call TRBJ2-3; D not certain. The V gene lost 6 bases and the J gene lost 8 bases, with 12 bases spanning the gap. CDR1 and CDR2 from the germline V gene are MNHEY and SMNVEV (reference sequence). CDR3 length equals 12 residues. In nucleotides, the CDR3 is TGTGCCAGCAGCCCTCTTGGCTTTACGCAGTATTTT. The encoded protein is CASSPLGFTQYF.